The 23 T cell receptor beta chains below were found in one sample sequenced in a study of blood T cell repertoires in COVID-19. Assay used: immunoSEQ multiplex PCR; TCRdb lists only in-frame clones, some missing. The table lists around 40,000 clones, under 90% of them singletons. Sequenced material: peripheral blood. The receptors were gathered from a man aged 45-60 years with active COVID-19.

The V and J genes are TRBV6-5 and TRBJ1-2, with D possibly being TRBD1 (6 bases). This CDR3 comprises 12 residues. Germline CDR1 is MNHEY and CDR2 is SVGAGI. V lost 2 bases and J lost 8, with 9 bases in between. In nucleotides, the CDR3 is TGTGCCAGCAGTTACGCAGGGGAAGGCTACACCTTC. Protein: CASSYAGEGYTF.

The CDR3 bases are TGTGCCAGCAGCTTAGGTGCGGCGGACGAGCAGTACTTC. Its translation: CASSLGAADEQYF. The chain has TRBV11-2 and TRBJ2-7; no firm D call. Germline lookup yields CDR1 SGHAT and CDR2 FQNNGV. Deletions cut 1 base from V and 5 bases from J, with 9 bases between. This CDR3 is 13 amino acids long.

This chain connects TRBV27 to TRBJ2-1; 9 nucleotides match TRBD2. Losses at the gene ends were 3 bases for V and 0 bases for J; bases not matched to a gene: 9. The germline V gene has CDR1 MNHEY and CDR2 SMNVEV (reference sequence). This CDR3 is 18 amino acids long. DNA for the CDR3: TGTGCCAGCAGTTTCCGGGATAGCGGGAGATACTCCTACAATGAGCAGTTCTTC. Protein product: CASSFRDSGRYSYNEQFF.

The CDR3: CASSLGRTEYGYTF. In DNA form, the CDR3 reads TGTGCCAGCAGCTTAGGAAGAACGGAGTATGGCTACACCTTC. The chain links TRBV11-1 to TRBJ1-2; D remains unclear. Germline CDR1 reads SGHAT; CDR2 reads FQDESV (reference sequence). CDR3 length: 14 residues. V was clipped by 1 base and J by 5 bases, with 11 bases between them.

The rearrangement links TRBV18 to TRBJ1-1, with unresolved D. V dropped 8 bases and J dropped 0 bases, with 13 bases sitting between them. The CDR3 spans 14 residues. In germline, CDR1 is KGHSH, CDR2 LQKENI. This CDR3 reads CASKNGNLNTEAFF. Here the CDR3 DNA reads TGTGCCAGCAAAAACGGGAATCTGAACACTGAAGCTTTCTTT.

This clone was counted once. The chain joins TRBV29-1 to TRBJ1-2; the match to TRBD1 covers 8 bases. Looked up from germline, CDR1 is SQVTM and CDR2 is ANQGSEA. The CDR3 consists of 12 residues. Germline trimming cut 7 bases from V and 2 bases from J; bases unmatched to any gene: 3. The CDR3 reads CSATGGNYGYTF. The CDR3, as DNA: TGCAGCGCAACAGGGGGAAACTATGGCTACACCTTC.

The rearrangement links TRBV25-1 to TRBJ1-2; D is unresolved. The germline CDR1 and CDR2 sequences are MGHDK and SYGVNS. V shed 1 base and J shed 5 bases, with 8 bases lying between them. The CDR3 contains 13 residues. CDR3 in amino acids: CASSESDFYGYTF. CDR3 DNA: TGTGCCAGCAGTGAATCTGACTTTTATGGCTACACCTTC.

The rearrangement joins TRBV19 to TRBJ2-5, with D perhaps TRBD1 (5 bases). The V gene's germline CDR1 is LNHDA and CDR2 SQIVND (reference sequence). V lost 5 bases to trimming and J lost 1 base, with 17 bases between them. The CDR3 loop spans 16 amino acids. The CDR3 spells CASSETTQGPQETQYF. The CDR3 DNA sequence: TGTGCCAGTAGTGAAACTACCCAGGGCCCCCAAGAGACCCAGTACTTC.

The rearrangement uses TRBV24-1 and TRBJ2-5, with D possibly TRBD2 on 6 matching bases. This CDR3 contains 12 residues. V was shortened by 6 bases and J by 5 bases, with 9 bases between the two germline ends. Germline CDR1 and CDR2: KGHDR and SFDVKD. CDR3 in amino acids: CATSWRGETQYF. CDR3 DNA sequence: TGTGCCACCAGTTGGAGGGGCGAGACCCAGTACTTC.

The chain joins TRBV11-3 to TRBJ2-7, with TRBD1 matching 7 bases. The trim removed 3 bases at V and 3 bases at J, leaving 2 bases unmatched. Per the germline V gene, CDR1 is SGHNT and CDR2 is YENEEA. CDR3 length: 13 amino acids. The CDR3 here is CASSFGDSYEQYF. As DNA, the CDR3 is TGTGCCAGCAGCTTCGGGGACAGCTACGAGCAGTACTTC.

The chain employs TRBV6-4 and TRBJ2-3; TRBD1 matches 9 bases. J was trimmed by 5 bases and V by 4 bases; bases with no gene match: 4. Per the germline V gene, CDR1 is MRHNA and CDR2 is SNTAGT. The CDR3 totals 14 residues. CDR3 coding DNA: TGTGCCAGCAGTGCACAGGGGGCTGGAGATACGCAGTATTTT. Translated: CASSAQGAGDTQYF.

In DNA, the CDR3 is TGTGCCAGCTCACGTCGGGGTCGCCAGCCCCAGCATTTT. Its protein is CASSRRGRQPQHF. This chain connects TRBV18 to TRBJ1-5; unclear D gene. CDR1 and CDR2 from the germline V gene are KGHSH and LQKENI. V was cut by 4 bases and J by 7 bases, with 11 bases left in between. This CDR3 is 13 amino acids long.

The chain has TRBV10-3 and TRBJ2-5; 8 bases line up with TRBD2. The CDR3 is 14 amino acids. The junction had 5 bases not matched to a gene; V was cut back by 3 bases and J by 5 bases. Germline V gene lookup returns CDR1 ENHRY and CDR2 SYGVKD. Here the CDR3 DNA reads TGTGCCATCAGTGAAGCAGCGGGAGAGGAGACCCAGTACTTC. The encoded protein is CAISEAAGEETQYF.

This clone has just one count. The V and J genes are TRBV27 and TRBJ1-2; the match to TRBD1 covers 9 bases. The CDR3 extends over 13 amino acids. The V gene end was trimmed by 10 bases and the J gene end by 7 bases; junction bases not matched to a gene: 10. The V gene's germline CDR1 is MNHEY and CDR2 SMNVEV (reference sequence). CDR3 DNA: TGTGCCACCCGGTCACAGGGGGCGAGTGGCTACACCTTC. Protein: CATRSQGASGYTF.

The chain is built from TRBV7-9 and TRBJ1-4, with TRBD1 matching 7 bases. CDR3 length: 16 residues. V trimming: 4 bases; J trimming: 8 bases; junction bases outside the gene matches: 13. CDR1 SEHNR and CDR2 FQNEAQ come from the germline V gene (reference sequence). CDR3 sequence (DNA): TGTGCCAGCAGCTCGTTCCAGGTGACAGGGAACGAAAAACTGTTTTTT. Translation: CASSSFQVTGNEKLFF.

This clone was recorded only once. The chain uses TRBV5-1 and TRBJ2-5; D is possibly TRBD2 (5 bases). The V gene's germline CDR1 is SGHRS and CDR2 YFSETQ. V was cut by 3 bases and J by 0 bases, with 9 bases left in between. This CDR3 has 14 residues. The CDR3 region has the DNA TGCGCCAGCAGCTCATCCGGGAACCAAGAGACCCAGTACTTC. Translating gives CASSSSGNQETQYF.

The genes are TRBV7-9 and TRBJ2-1, with TRBD1 matching 9 bases. Germline V gene data show CDR1 as SEHNR and CDR2 as FQNEAQ (reference sequence). Trimming at V came to 3 bases and at J to 8 bases, leaving 5 bases not matched to a gene. The CDR3 runs 14 residues. The CDR3 sequence is CASSLGQGRDEQFF. Here the CDR3 DNA reads TGTGCCAGCAGCTTGGGACAGGGAAGGGATGAGCAGTTCTTC.

This chain joins TRBV9 and TRBJ1-5, with TRBD1 as a possible D gene (5 bases). This CDR3 has 14 amino acids. Trimming left V 4 bases short and J 1 base short, with 9 bases between. The germline gives CDR1 SGDLS, CDR2 YYNGEE. CDR3 amino acids: CASSFAGSNQPQHF. As DNA, the CDR3 is TGTGCCAGCAGCTTCGCAGGGAGCAATCAGCCCCAGCATTTT.

V is TRBV28 and J is TRBJ2-2; no clear D gene. The germline V and J ends were trimmed by 1 base and 6 bases, with 6 bases remaining between them. CDR3 size: 13 residues. Germline V gene sequence: CDR1 MDHEN, CDR2 SYDVKM. The CDR3 region is CASSLFIPGELFF. In nucleotides, the CDR3 is TGTGCCAGCAGTTTATTTATCCCCGGGGAGCTGTTTTTT.

This chain uses TRBV11-2 with TRBJ1-1, with D possibly TRBD1 on 6 matching bases. Germline V gene lookup returns CDR1 SGHAT and CDR2 FQNNGV. Trimming stripped 2 bases from V and 4 bases from J, with 17 bases between. The CDR3 runs 16 residues. As DNA, the CDR3 is TGTGCCAGCAGCTTAAAAGGGGCCGGGGGGCGCACTGAAGCTTTCTTT. It encodes CASSLKGAGGRTEAFF. The full variable domain, rest sourced from reference TRBV11-2 and TRBJ1-1, is EAGVAQSPRYKIIEKRQSVAFWCNPISGHATLYWYQQILGQGPKLLIQFQNNGVVDDSQLPKDRFSAERLKGVDSTLKIQPAKLEDSAVYLCASSLKGAGGRTEAFFGQGTRLTVV.

V gene TRBV4-2 combines with J gene TRBJ1-1; D unclear. The CDR3 sequence is 14 residues long. Germline lookup yields CDR1 LGHNA and CDR2 YNFKEQ. Between the trimmed V and J ends, which lost 1 base and 7 bases, there was a span of 13 bases. CDR3 DNA: TGTGCCAGCAGCCAAGGGATGGGCAACCATGAAGCTTTCTTT. It translates to CASSQGMGNHEAFF.

The gene calls are TRBV9 and TRBJ2-1; D is perhaps TRBD2 (6 bases). The CDR3 extends over 15 amino acids. The germline CDR1 and CDR2 sequences are SGDLS and YYNGEE. V shed 4 bases and J shed 0 bases, with 11 bases lying between them. This CDR3 is CASSLGLLSYNEQFF. The CDR3 DNA reads TGTGCCAGCAGCCTGGGACTCCTCTCCTACAATGAGCAGTTCTTC.

V and J are TRBV5-4 and TRBJ2-7; 10 nucleotides align to TRBD2. The CDR3 is 16 amino acids. Losses at the gene ends were 0 bases for V and 3 bases for J; bases not matched to a gene: 6. Germline CDR1 and CDR2: SGHNT and YYREEE (reference sequence). The chain's CDR3 is CASSLGLKREGYEQYF. DNA of the CDR3: TGTGCCAGCAGCTTGGGGTTGAAGCGGGAGGGCTACGAGCAGTACTTC.